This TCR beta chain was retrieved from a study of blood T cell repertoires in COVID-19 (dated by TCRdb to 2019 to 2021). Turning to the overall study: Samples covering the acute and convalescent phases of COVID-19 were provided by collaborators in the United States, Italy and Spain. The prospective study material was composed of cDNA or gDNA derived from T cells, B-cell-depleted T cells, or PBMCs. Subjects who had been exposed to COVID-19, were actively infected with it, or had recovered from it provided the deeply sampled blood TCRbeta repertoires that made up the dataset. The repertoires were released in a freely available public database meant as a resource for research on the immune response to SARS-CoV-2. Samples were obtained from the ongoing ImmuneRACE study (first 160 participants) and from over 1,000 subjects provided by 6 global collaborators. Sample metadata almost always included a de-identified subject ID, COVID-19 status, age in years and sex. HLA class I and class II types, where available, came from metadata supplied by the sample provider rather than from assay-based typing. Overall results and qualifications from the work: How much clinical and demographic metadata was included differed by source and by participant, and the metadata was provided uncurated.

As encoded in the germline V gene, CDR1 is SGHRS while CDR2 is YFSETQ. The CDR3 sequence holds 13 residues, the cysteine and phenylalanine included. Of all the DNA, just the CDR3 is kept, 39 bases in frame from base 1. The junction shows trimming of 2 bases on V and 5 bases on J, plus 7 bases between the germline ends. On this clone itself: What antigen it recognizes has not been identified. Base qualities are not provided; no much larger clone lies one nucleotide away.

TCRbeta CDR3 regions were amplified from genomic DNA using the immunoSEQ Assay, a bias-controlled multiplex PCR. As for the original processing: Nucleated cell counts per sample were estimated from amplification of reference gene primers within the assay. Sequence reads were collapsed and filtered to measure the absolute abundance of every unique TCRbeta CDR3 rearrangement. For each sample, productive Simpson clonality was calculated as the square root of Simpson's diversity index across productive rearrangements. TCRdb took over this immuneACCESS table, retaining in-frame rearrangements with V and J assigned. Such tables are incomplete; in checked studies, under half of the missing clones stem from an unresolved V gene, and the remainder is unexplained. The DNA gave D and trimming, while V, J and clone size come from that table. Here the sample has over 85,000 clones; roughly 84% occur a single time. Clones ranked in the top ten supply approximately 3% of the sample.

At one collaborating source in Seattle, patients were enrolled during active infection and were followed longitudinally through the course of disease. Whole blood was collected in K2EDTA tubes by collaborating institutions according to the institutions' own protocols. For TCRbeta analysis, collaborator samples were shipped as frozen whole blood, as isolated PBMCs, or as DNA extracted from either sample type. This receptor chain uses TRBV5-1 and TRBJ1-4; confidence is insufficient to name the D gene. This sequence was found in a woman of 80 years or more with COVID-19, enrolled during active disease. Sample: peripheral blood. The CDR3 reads CASSFRTNEKLFF. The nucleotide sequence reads TGCGCCAGCAGCTTCAGAACAAATGAAAAACTGTTTTTT. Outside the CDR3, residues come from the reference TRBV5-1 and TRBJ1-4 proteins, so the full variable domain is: KAGVTQTPRYLIKTRGQQVTLSCSPISGHRSVSWYQQTPGQGLQFLFEYFSETQRNKGNFPGRFSGRQFSNSRSEMNVSTLELGDSALYLCASSFRTNEKLFFGSGTQLSVL.